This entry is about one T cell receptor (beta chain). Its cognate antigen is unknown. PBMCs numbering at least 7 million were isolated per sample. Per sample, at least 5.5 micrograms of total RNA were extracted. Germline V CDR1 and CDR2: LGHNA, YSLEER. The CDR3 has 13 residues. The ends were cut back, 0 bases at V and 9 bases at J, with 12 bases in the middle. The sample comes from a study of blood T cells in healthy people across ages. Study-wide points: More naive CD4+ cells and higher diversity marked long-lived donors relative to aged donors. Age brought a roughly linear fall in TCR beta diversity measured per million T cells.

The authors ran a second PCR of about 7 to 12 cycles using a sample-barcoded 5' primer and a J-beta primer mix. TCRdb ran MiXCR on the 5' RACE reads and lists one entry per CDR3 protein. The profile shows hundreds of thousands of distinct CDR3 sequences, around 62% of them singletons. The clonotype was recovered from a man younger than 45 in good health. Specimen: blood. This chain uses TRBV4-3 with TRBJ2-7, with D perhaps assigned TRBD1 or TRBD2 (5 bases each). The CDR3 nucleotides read TGCGCCAGCAGCCAAGATCACGAGGGGCGGCAGTACTTC. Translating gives CASSQDHEGRQYF.